The source of this T cell receptor beta chain is a study of tumor-infiltrating lymphocytes in primary liver carcinoma. General study points: CD4+ and CD8+ repertoires could not be compared in these unsorted bulk samples. Blood trailed tumors significantly in top-250-clone fraction (p = 0.039). Researchers found tumor-adjacent and tumor-blood pairs overlapped less than tumor region pairs.

Researchers generated TCR beta cDNA from approximately 450 ng of total RNA, relying on a constant-region primer. Libraries for TCR beta were built through three nested multiplex PCR rounds, which together made up a slightly modified ARM-PCR procedure. The two initial PCR rounds, roughly 10 cycles each, used TRBV1-TRBV30 forward and C-beta reverse primers. TCRdb itself ran the multiplex PCR reads through MiXCR, one entry per CDR3 protein. This sample has 330,000 or so distinct CDR3 sequences, with 65% found just once. The germline gives CDR1 SGHAT, CDR2 FQNNGV. This CDR3 comprises 13 residues. Germline DNA was also extracted, and blood RNA derived from unsorted whole blood. As concerns this clonotype: Its antigen is undetermined. Compared with germline, one end of the junction differs, possibly owing to a read error.

The receptor was derived from a man in his forties with primary liver carcinoma and hepatitis B virus infection. The sequenced material came from peripheral blood. The chain carries TRBV11-2 and TRBJ2-7; D call uncertain. CDR3: CTSSLGRVGEQYF. CDR3 nucleotide sequence: TGTACCAGCAGTTTAGGAAGGGTGGGCGAGCAGTACTTC. The full variable domain, its missing parts supplied by reference TRBV11-2 and TRBJ2-7, is EAGVAQSPRYKIIEKRQSVAFWCNPISGHATLYWYQQILGQGPKLLIQFQNNGVVDDSQLPKDRFSAERLKGVDSTLKIQPAKLEDSAVYLCTSSLGRVGEQYFGPGTRLTVT.